Following are 18 T cell receptor beta chains from one sample sequenced in a study of blood T cell repertoires in COVID-19. The data were produced by immunoSEQ multiplex PCR, yet TCRdb's version contains in-frame clones alone and is incomplete. The table lists 180,000 or so clones, under 90% of them singletons. Sequences were obtained from peripheral blood. These receptors were collected from a woman between 65 and 79 years old with COVID-19, enrolled during active disease.

This sequence joins TRBV28 and TRBJ1-1; TRBD1 agrees at 8 bases. Germline CDR1 is MDHEN and CDR2 is SYDVKM. V shed 6 bases, J shed 6 bases, and the junction held 15 bases outside the gene matches. CDR3 length: 16 residues. CDR3: CASRITDRVPSAEAFF. CDR3 DNA sequence: TGTGCCAGCAGAATTACGGACAGGGTACCCTCCGCTGAAGCTTTCTTT.

V and J are TRBV9 and TRBJ2-5; TRBD1 is a possible D gene (6 bases). The CDR3 spans 15 residues. CDR1 is SGDLS and CDR2 is YYNGEE in the germline V gene. Trimming cost V 3 bases and J 1 base, with 13 bases left between them. CDR3 sequence (DNA): TGTGCCAGCAGCGAGGGGGTGACAGTCCAAGAGACCCAGTACTTC. Translation: CASSEGVTVQETQYF.

The chain links TRBV9 to TRBJ1-2, with TRBD1 matching over 8 bases. Trimming at V came to 3 bases and at J to 4 bases, leaving 2 bases not matched to a gene. Germline CDR1 reads SGDLS; CDR2 reads YYNGEE. The CDR3 is made up of 13 amino acids. This CDR3 reads CASSAGTGYGYTF. In nucleotides, the CDR3 is TGTGCCAGCAGCGCAGGGACAGGCTATGGCTACACCTTC.

CDR3 DNA sequence: TGTGCCTGGAGTACCGACCGCCGGGACAGCTCTGGCGAGCAGTTCTTC. Amino acids: CAWSTDRRDSSGEQFF. V gene TRBV30 combines with J gene TRBJ2-1; 7 nucleotides agree with TRBD1. This CDR3 has 16 amino acids. Germline CDR1 reads GTSNPN; CDR2 reads SVGIG (reference sequence). V trimming: 2 bases; J trimming: 10 bases; junction bases outside the gene matches: 17.

The rearrangement joins TRBV5-5 to TRBJ1-2; 10 bases match TRBD1. Germline lookup yields CDR1 SGHKS and CDR2 YYEKEE (reference sequence). V shed 5 bases and J 6 bases; nucleotides not matched to a gene: 7. CDR3 length: 14 residues. The CDR3 protein is CASRIWTGGDGYTF. The CDR3 DNA follows: TGTGCCAGCAGAATATGGACAGGGGGTGATGGCTACACCTTC.

This chain joins TRBV30 and TRBJ1-5; possible D gene TRBD1, 6 bases. The ends were cut back, 5 bases at V and 4 bases at J, with 15 bases in the middle. Germline assignment: CDR1 GTSNPN and CDR2 SVGIG (reference sequence). This CDR3 has 14 residues. CDR3 amino acids: CAWGTTGGNQPQHF. The CDR3 bases are TGTGCCTGGGGGACGACAGGCGGGAATCAGCCCCAGCATTTT.

The rearrangement joins TRBV2 to TRBJ1-5; D is possibly TRBD1 (6 bases). The CDR3 totals 15 residues. Deletions cut 6 bases from V and 0 bases from J, with 12 bases between. Germline-derived CDR1 and CDR2 are SNHLY and FYNNEI. The CDR3 DNA sequence: TGTGCCAGCAGGTTATCAGGGGATAGCAATCAGCCCCAGCATTTT. Amino acid sequence: CASRLSGDSNQPQHF. Supplemented by reference TRBV2 and TRBJ1-5, the full variable domain reads EPEVTQTPSHQVTQMGQEVILRCVPISNHLYFYWYRQILGQKVEFLVSFYNNEISEKSEIFDDQFSVERPDGSNFTLKIRSTKLEDSAMYFCASRLSGDSNQPQHFGDGTRLSIL.

The V call is TRBV28, the J call TRBJ2-7, with D possibly TRBD2 on 5 matching bases. Trimming left V 5 bases short and J 5 bases short, with 16 bases between. Per the germline V gene, CDR1 is MDHEN and CDR2 is SYDVKM. The length of the CDR3 is 14 residues. The CDR3 DNA reads as TGTGCCAGCAGTACCCCGGGGAACGTCCACGAGCAGTACTTC. Protein sequence: CASSTPGNVHEQYF.

The V and J genes are TRBV2 and TRBJ2-3, with D unresolved. Trimming stripped 1 base from V and 0 bases from J, with 5 bases between. The CDR3 totals 14 residues. Germline lookup yields CDR1 SNHLY and CDR2 FYNNEI. DNA of the CDR3: TGTGCCAGCAGTGAAGACAGTAGCACAGATACGCAGTATTTT. Translating it yields CASSEDSSTDTQYF.

The chain links TRBV28 to TRBJ2-7; TRBD1 might be the D (7 bases). CDR1 MDHEN and CDR2 SYDVKM come from the germline V gene. V was clipped by 6 bases and J by 5 bases, with 17 bases between them. The CDR3 runs 14 residues. In nucleotides, the CDR3 is TGTGCCAGCAGGTCGGGGGCAGGGGGGAACGAGCAGTACGTC. Translated: CASRSGAGGNEQYV.

The V call is TRBV30, the J call TRBJ1-5; D is ambiguous. This CDR3 spans 12 amino acids. The germline CDR1 and CDR2 sequences are GTSNPN and SVGIG (reference sequence). V was pared by 4 bases and J by 4 bases, with 8 bases between. The CDR3 here is CAWKQPNQPQHF. The CDR3 DNA follows: TGTGCCTGGAAGCAACCGAATCAGCCCCAGCATTTT.

With regard to this clone: The same CDR3 arises from other DNA sequences in this sample as well. The rearrangement joins TRBV12-3 or TRBV12-4 to TRBJ1-5, with unresolved D. This CDR3 has 12 amino acids. Trimming shortened V by 3 bases and J by 4 bases, and 4 bases separated the two germline ends. CDR3 residues: CASSFGNQPQHF. CDR3 DNA sequence: TGTGCCAGCAGTTTCGGGAATCAGCCCCAGCATTTT.

The J gene is TRBJ2-7, the V gene TRBV7-8; 7 bases match TRBD1. The CDR3 has 14 residues. Per the germline V gene, CDR1 is SGHVS and CDR2 is FQNEAQ. V shed 3 bases, J shed 4 bases, and the junction held 6 bases outside the gene matches. CDR3 in DNA: TGTGCCAGCAGCTTTGCGGACAGGCTATACGAGCAGTACGTC. The encoded protein is CASSFADRLYEQYV.

The J gene is TRBJ2-3, the V gene TRBV18, with unresolved D. Per germline, CDR1 KGHSH and CDR2 LQKENI. This CDR3 is 16 amino acids long. V was cut by 2 bases and J by 0 bases, with 12 bases left in between. CDR3 sequence reads: CASSPEVLSSTDTQYF. As DNA, the CDR3 is TGTGCCAGCTCACCAGAGGTCCTTTCAAGCACAGATACGCAGTATTTT.

This clone turned up a few times. V usage is TRBV6-5 and J usage is TRBJ1-1; D possibly corresponds to TRBD1 (5 bases). CDR1 MNHEY and CDR2 SVGAGI come from the germline V gene. Trimming cost V 9 bases and J 5 bases, with 13 bases left between them. The CDR3 spans 12 residues. Here the CDR3 DNA reads TGTGCCAGTACCAGGGAGGGGACTGAAGCTTTCTTT. It yields the protein CASTREGTEAFF.

The chain is built from TRBV7-8 and TRBJ2-7, with D perhaps TRBD2 (6 bases). The germline gives CDR1 SGHVS, CDR2 FQNEAQ. The V end was cut by 1 base, the J end by 2 bases, with 12 bases between. The CDR3 runs to 15 residues. The CDR3 nucleotides are TGTGCCAGCAGCTTAGAAGGGTGGGGGGCCTACGAGCAGTACGTC. Its protein is CASSLEGWGAYEQYV.

The genes are TRBV5-4 and TRBJ1-5; 8 nucleotides match TRBD1. V shed 2 bases, J shed 5 bases, and the junction held 15 bases outside the gene matches. The CDR3 spans 18 residues. In germline, CDR1 is SGHNT, CDR2 YYREEE (reference sequence). The CDR3 nucleotides are TGTGCCAGCAGCTTCTTCAACCGAGACAGGGGACGCGATCAGCCCCAGCATTTT. Its translation is CASSFFNRDRGRDQPQHF. Variable domain in full (rest from reference TRBV5-4 and TRBJ1-5): ETGVTQSPTHLIKTRGQQVTLRCSSQSGHNTVSWYQQALGQGPQFIFQYYREEENGRGNFPPRFSGLQFPNYSSELNVNALELDDSALYLCASSFFNRDRGRDQPQHFGDGTRLSIL.

In regard to this clone: The identical CDR3 is also encoded by other nucleotide sequences in the sample. This CDR3 is CASAGTGGNQPQHF. For the CDR3, the DNA is TGTGCCAGCGCCGGGACAGGTGGCAATCAGCCCCAGCATTTT. The V and J genes are TRBV2 and TRBJ1-5; TRBD1 agrees at 8 bases. Germline-derived CDR1 and CDR2 are SNHLY and FYNNEI. The CDR3 has 14 amino acids. V lost 8 bases to trimming and J lost 2 bases; unmatched junction nucleotides: 5.